The 27 T cell receptor beta chains reported below all come from one sample, sequenced in a study of CD8 T cells in Susac syndrome. RNA amounts of about 0.45 to 1 ug underwent reverse transcription with random hexamers. Each CDR3 protein gets one entry after TCRdb re-called the immunoSEQ multiplex PCR reads with MiXCR. The sample includes about 190,000 distinct CDR3 sequences, 85% to 95% of them seen just once. The specimen was CD8+ T cells from PBMCs. These receptor sequences come from a human donor with Susac syndrome.

The genes are TRBV27 and TRBJ2-7; D remains unclear. The V gene's germline CDR1 is MNHEY and CDR2 SMNVEV (reference sequence). Trimming cost V 3 bases and J 6 bases, with 12 bases left between them. This CDR3 has 13 amino acids. CDR3 sequence: CASSLGFGSEQYF. Written as DNA, the CDR3 is TGTGCCAGCAGTTTGGGTTTCGGGTCCGAGCAGTACTTC.

The rearrangement joins TRBV13 to TRBJ2-7; TRBD2 aligns across 8 bases. V was clipped by 3 bases and J by 4 bases; unmatched bases: 14. Germline-derived CDR1 and CDR2 are PRHDT and FYEKMQ (reference sequence). The CDR3 is 17 amino acids. The CDR3 DNA is TGTGCCAGCAGCTTGTCCATAGCGGGAATGACCAAGTACGAGCAGTACTTC. Amino acids: CASSLSIAGMTKYEQYF.

The chain uses TRBV7-9 and TRBJ2-7; D remains unclear. V was cut by 5 bases and J by 1 base, with 15 bases left in between. Germline V gene lookup returns CDR1 SEHNR and CDR2 FQNEAQ (reference sequence). CDR3 length equals 15 residues. CDR3 sequence (DNA): TGTGCCAGCAGCCCACAAGTCGGTCTTTCCTACGAGCAGTACTTC. It is translated as CASSPQVGLSYEQYF.

The chain links TRBV6-5 to TRBJ2-7, with a possible D match to TRBD1 (5 bases). This CDR3 has 15 residues. V shed 2 bases and J shed 1 base, with 12 bases lying between them. CDR1 is MNHEY, CDR2 SVGAGI, per germline. The CDR3 loop reads CASSYGQGYSYEQYF. CDR3 in DNA: TGTGCCAGCAGTTACGGACAAGGGTATTCCTACGAGCAGTACTTC.

J is TRBJ1-1 and V is TRBV5-1; a weak D match, TRBD1 (6 bases). The germline V gene encodes CDR1 SGHRS and CDR2 YFSETQ. The CDR3 is 15 residues long. Trimming removed 2 bases at V and 1 base at J, with 12 bases between. CDR3 protein: CASSFVQGPNTEAFF. CDR3 sequence (DNA): TGCGCCAGCAGCTTTGTACAGGGCCCGAACACTGAAGCTTTCTTT.

This clonotype was seen only once. The rearrangement uses TRBV7-3 and TRBJ2-2, with unresolved D. The CDR3 totals 16 residues. Trimming stripped 2 bases from V and 0 bases from J, with 10 bases between. Germline V gives CDR1 SGHTA, CDR2 FQGTGA. The CDR3 nucleotides read TGTGCCAGCAGCTTATACCCGGGCCCGAACACCGGGGAGCTGTTTTTT. Its translation: CASSLYPGPNTGELFF.

The chain is built from TRBV1 and TRBJ2-3; TRBD1 is the table's D call, not checked against the DNA. TRBV1 is noted as a pseudogene. The CDR3 length is 14 residues. CDR3 bases: TGCACCAGCAGCCAGGACACCCGGCGGGGTACGCAGTATTTT. This codes for CTSSQDTRRGTQYF.

The chain couples TRBV9 to TRBJ2-1, with 8 bases aligning to TRBD2. J was trimmed by 4 bases and V by 4 bases; bases with no gene match: 7. This CDR3 region has 15 residues. Germline-derived CDR1 and CDR2 are SGDLS and YYNGEE. CDR3 DNA sequence: TGTGCCAGCAGCCCCACTAGCGGTTTGTACAATGAGCAGTTCTTC. Amino acids: CASSPTSGLYNEQFF. Full variable domain (rest looked up from reference TRBV9 and TRBJ2-1): DSGVTQTPKHLITATGQRVTLRCSPRSGDLSVYWYQQSLDQGLQFLIQYYNGEERAKGNILERFSAQQFPDLHSELNLSSLELGDSALYFCASSPTSGLYNEQFFGPGTRLTVL.

The J gene is TRBJ2-2, the V gene TRBV2; D is possibly TRBD1 (6 bases). V dropped 1 base and J dropped 3 bases, with 15 bases sitting between them. This CDR3 contains 17 residues. Germline CDR1 reads SNHLY; CDR2 reads FYNNEI. This CDR3 reads CASSEDDKDSYTGELFF. The CDR3 DNA reads as TGTGCCAGCAGTGAAGATGATAAGGACAGTTACACCGGGGAGCTGTTTTTT.

This chain joins TRBV3-1 and TRBJ2-1; 10 nucleotides align to TRBD2. The CDR3 extends over 16 amino acids. V shed 3 bases and J 3 bases; nucleotides not matched to a gene: 5. The V gene's germline CDR1 is LGHDT and CDR2 YNNKEL (reference sequence). The DNA of the CDR3 is TGTGCCAGCAGCCAGAGTAGCGGGGGGCTCTACAATGAGCAGTTCTTC. It codes for CASSQSSGGLYNEQFF.

V usage is TRBV20-1 and J usage is TRBJ1-2, with D hard to call. The V end lost 2 bases, the J end lost 2 bases, and 3 bases lay between the germline ends. Looked up from germline, CDR1 is DFQATT and CDR2 is SNEGSKA (reference sequence). The CDR3 contains 11 residues. The CDR3 region has the DNA TGCAGTGCTAGAATCAACTATGGCTACACCTTC. Translating gives CSARINYGYTF.

The chain employs TRBV29-1 and TRBJ2-7; 11 bases are shared with TRBD1. V trimming: 5 bases; J trimming: 4 bases; junction bases outside the gene matches: 4. The CDR3 has 13 amino acids. CDR1 SQVTM and CDR2 ANQGSEA come from the germline V gene. This chain's CDR3 is CSVLGQGAYEQYF. CDR3 DNA: TGCAGCGTTTTAGGACAGGGGGCTTACGAGCAGTACTTC.

The chain recombines TRBV5-4 with TRBJ2-1; D is unresolved. Germline loops: CDR1 SGHNT, CDR2 YYREEE (reference sequence). This CDR3 has 16 residues. Between the trimmed V and J ends, which lost 2 bases and 2 bases, there was a span of 14 bases. As DNA, the CDR3 is TGTGCCAGCAGCTTTTGGAGCAATTCCCCCTACAATGAGCAGTTCTTC. Its protein product is CASSFWSNSPYNEQFF.

V gene TRBV4-1 combines with J gene TRBJ1-1; weak D call: TRBD1 (5 bases). From germline, CDR1 is MGHRA and CDR2 YSYEKL. V shed 1 base and J shed 3 bases, with 6 bases lying between them. The CDR3 contains 13 residues. The CDR3 DNA follows: TGCGCCAGCAGCCAAGCCAGGGACACTGAAGCTTTCTTT. It is translated as CASSQARDTEAFF.

This clonotype was detected only once. The V call is TRBV5-1, the J call TRBJ2-7; 8 nucleotides agree with TRBD1. The germline V gene has CDR1 SGHRS and CDR2 YFSETQ. CDR3 size: 14 residues. V lost 4 bases, J lost 4 bases, and 7 bases stayed unmatched. The CDR3 DNA is TGCGCCAGCAGCCCGGACAGGGCTTTATACGAGCAGTACTTC. Its protein is CASSPDRALYEQYF. Full variable domain (missing parts from reference TRBV5-1 and TRBJ2-7): KAGVTQTPRYLIKTRGQQVTLSCSPISGHRSVSWYQQTPGQGLQFLFEYFSETQRNKGNFPGRFSGRQFSNSRSEMNVSTLELGDSALYLCASSPDRALYEQYFGPGTRLTVT.

The chain links TRBV20-1 to TRBJ2-7, with TRBD1 matching 7 bases. Germline lookup yields CDR1 DFQATT and CDR2 SNEGSKA (reference sequence). The CDR3 contains 16 residues. The junction had 12 bases not matched to a gene; V was cut back by 1 base and J by 3 bases. CDR3 protein: CSARGYFDRAGYEQYF. The CDR3 DNA is TGCAGTGCTAGAGGGTACTTTGACAGGGCGGGCTACGAGCAGTACTTC.

The V call is TRBV9, the J call TRBJ2-1; D ambiguous. The germline V gene encodes CDR1 SGDLS and CDR2 YYNGEE. The CDR3 extends over 12 amino acids. The V and J ends lost 0 bases and 5 bases respectively, with 3 bases between them. The CDR3 loop reads CASSVAHNEQFF. The CDR3 region has the DNA TGTGCCAGCAGCGTAGCCCACAATGAGCAGTTCTTC.

The rearrangement uses TRBV30 and TRBJ2-1; D is perhaps TRBD1 (6 bases). With 6 bases removed from V and 0 bases from J, the gap between germline ends came to 12 bases. This CDR3 is 14 amino acids long. Per the germline V gene, CDR1 is GTSNPN and CDR2 is SVGIG (reference sequence). The CDR3 protein is CACRDNRSYNEQFF. In DNA form, the CDR3 reads TGTGCCTGTCGGGACAACCGCTCCTACAATGAGCAGTTCTTC.

V and J are TRBV19 and TRBJ2-7; 7 bases agree with TRBD1. V dropped 3 bases and J dropped 6; count of bases not matched to a gene: 2. Germline V gene sequence: CDR1 LNHDA, CDR2 SQIVND (reference sequence). This CDR3 region has 12 residues. CDR3 residues: CASSMGTVEQYF. Here the CDR3 DNA reads TGTGCCAGTAGTATGGGGACAGTCGAGCAGTACTTC.

The chain links TRBV10-3 to TRBJ2-1, with D hard to call. The CDR3 loop spans 15 amino acids. V was clipped by 2 bases and J by 0 bases, with 8 bases between them. Per the germline V gene, CDR1 is ENHRY and CDR2 is SYGVKD. CDR3 amino acids: CAISEAGPSYNEQFF. The CDR3 DNA sequence: TGTGCCATCAGTGAGGCCGGCCCCTCCTACAATGAGCAGTTCTTC.

The gene calls are TRBV9 and TRBJ1-6, with a tentative D call TRBD1 (5 bases). Germline V gene sequence: CDR1 SGDLS, CDR2 YYNGEE. The CDR3 spans 16 residues. V was cut by 0 bases and J by 5 bases, with 12 bases left in between. The CDR3 reads CASSVASGENNSPLHF. CDR3 bases: TGTGCCAGCAGCGTAGCTTCGGGGGAGAATAATTCACCCCTCCACTTT. The variable domain in full, with the rest retrieved from reference TRBV9 and TRBJ1-6, is DSGVTQTPKHLITATGQRVTLRCSPRSGDLSVYWYQQSLDQGLQFLIQYYNGEERAKGNILERFSAQQFPDLHSELNLSSLELGDSALYFCASSVASGENNSPLHFGNGTRLTVT.

V usage is TRBV5-6 and J usage is TRBJ2-2; a possible D gene is TRBD1 (6 bases). In germline, CDR1 is SGHDT, CDR2 YYEEEE. Trimming left V 4 bases short and J 6 bases short, with 25 bases between. The CDR3 sequence is 18 residues long. The CDR3 nucleotides are TGTGCCAGCAGCCTCCGGGACACCTACGGGGTTGTTGCCGGGGAGCTGTTTTTT. This codes for CASSLRDTYGVVAGELFF. Full variable domain (outside the CDR3, taken from reference TRBV5-6 and TRBJ2-2): DAGVTQSPTHLIKTRGQQVTLRCSPKSGHDTVSWYQQALGQGPQFIFQYYEEEERQRGNFPDRFSGHQFPNYSSELNVNALLLGDSALYLCASSLRDTYGVVAGELFFGEGSRLTVL.

The CDR3 DNA reads as TGTGCCAGCAGCTCGGGACAGCGGGATCAGCCCCAGCATTTT. Translating gives CASSSGQRDQPQHF. This chain joins TRBV13 and TRBJ1-5, with 7 bases aligning to TRBD1. The junction had 5 bases not matched to a gene; V was cut back by 4 bases and J by 5 bases. CDR1 is PRHDT, CDR2 FYEKMQ, per germline (reference sequence). The CDR3 spans 14 residues. The full variable domain, completed using reference TRBV13 and TRBJ1-5, is AAGVIQSPRHLIKEKRETATLKCYPIPRHDTVYWYQQGPGQDPQFLISFYEKMQSDKGSIPDRFSAQQFSDYHSELNMSSLELGDSALYFCASSSGQRDQPQHFGDGTRLSIL.

The V gene is TRBV12-3 or TRBV12-4, the J gene TRBJ2-3; 9 nucleotides align to TRBD2. CDR3 length equals 16 residues. V was pared by 5 bases and J by 1 base, with 7 bases of the junction left unmatched. CDR3 loop: CASSRTGTSRTDTQYF. CDR3 nucleotides: TGTGCCAGCAGTCGAACCGGGACTAGCCGCACAGATACGCAGTATTTT.

The V gene is TRBV30, the J gene TRBJ1-1; maybe TRBD1 (5 bases). The germline gives CDR1 GTSNPN, CDR2 SVGIG (reference sequence). There are 16 residues in the CDR3. The V and J ends lost 0 bases and 3 bases respectively, with 17 bases between them. This chain's CDR3 is CAWSVMPLGGDTEAFF. For the CDR3, the DNA is TGTGCCTGGAGTGTAATGCCACTGGGAGGGGACACTGAAGCTTTCTTT.

This rearrangement joins TRBV15 to TRBJ1-1, with D unresolved. This CDR3 contains 13 residues. The germline gives CDR1 LNHNV, CDR2 YYDKDF (reference sequence). Trimming removed 9 bases at V and 3 bases at J, with 14 bases between. CDR3 nucleotides: TGTGCCACTCGGACCCAGGCGGACACTGAAGCTTTCTTT. Translation gives CATRTQADTEAFF.

The chain uses TRBV30 and TRBJ1-2, with no clear D. V was clipped by 2 bases and J by 8 bases, with 9 bases between them. The CDR3 has 11 residues. CDR1 and CDR2 from the germline V gene are GTSNPN and SVGIG (reference sequence). CDR3: CAWSSGGGYTF. Here the CDR3 DNA reads TGTGCCTGGAGTTCGGGAGGGGGCTACACCTTC. The variable domain in full, with the rest retrieved from reference TRBV30 and TRBJ1-2, is SQTIHQWPATLVQPVGSPLSLECTVEGTSNPNLYWYRQAAGRGLQLLFYSVGIGQISSEVPQNLSASRPQDRQFILSSKKLLLSDSGFYLCAWSSGGGYTFGSGTRLTVV.